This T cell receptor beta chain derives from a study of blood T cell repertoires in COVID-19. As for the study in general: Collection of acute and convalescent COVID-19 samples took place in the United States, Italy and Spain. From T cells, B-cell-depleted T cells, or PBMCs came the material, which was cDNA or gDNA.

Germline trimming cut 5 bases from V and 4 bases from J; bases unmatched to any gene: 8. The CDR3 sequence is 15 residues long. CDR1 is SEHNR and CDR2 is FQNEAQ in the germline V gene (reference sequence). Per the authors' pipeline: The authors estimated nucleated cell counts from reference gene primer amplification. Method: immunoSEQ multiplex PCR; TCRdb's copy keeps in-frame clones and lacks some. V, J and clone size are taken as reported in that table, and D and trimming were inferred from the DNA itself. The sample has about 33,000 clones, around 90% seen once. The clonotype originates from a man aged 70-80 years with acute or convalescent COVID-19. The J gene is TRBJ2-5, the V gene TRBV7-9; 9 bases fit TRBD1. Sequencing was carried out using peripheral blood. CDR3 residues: CASSPHGDRAETQYF. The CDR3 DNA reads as TGTGCCAGCAGCCCCCACGGGGACAGGGCAGAGACCCAGTACTTC.